Sequencing of this TCR beta chain was carried out in a study of T-cell reconstitution after alpha-beta-depleted transplantation in children. In this sample, this clonotype turned up many times. Unique molecular identifiers were used in preparing the TCRbeta library. TCRdb ran MiXCR on the PCR reads and lists one entry per CDR3 protein. In the table there are about 510,000 distinct CDR3 sequences, 9.5% to 12% of which are singletons. Germline values: CDR1 LGHNA, CDR2 YSLEER. The CDR3 spans 15 residues. Trimming left V 5 bases short and J 4 bases short, with 15 bases between. The chain joins TRBV4-3 to TRBJ2-1; D is undetermined. Sequencing was performed on PBMCs, mostly from graft donor cells, taken 180 days after TCRalphabeta/CD19-depleted stem cell transplant. This receptor was obtained from a female patient between 2 and 15 years old who had a stem cell transplant for aplastic anemia, so the T cells may come from the graft donor. CDR3 coding DNA: TGCGCCAGCAGCTATGTTGGAGTAACATACAATGAGCAGTTCTTC. This encodes CASSYVGVTYNEQFF.